One and the same sample provided the 30 T cell receptor beta chains below, sequenced in a study of blood T cell repertoires in COVID-19 (TCRdb year 2020). To prepare the library, the immunoSEQ multiplex PCR assay was applied. TCRdb took this table from immuneACCESS and kept in-frame rearrangements with V and J called. Such tables lack part of the clones; where checked against another copy, unresolved V genes explain under half of the gap, and the rest is unexplained. The sample table lists about 210,000 clones, around 89% of them with a count of one. The top ten clones comprise 2% to 2.5% of the sample. Sequencing used PBMCs or T cells enriched from blood (not recorded which). Receptor source: a woman aged 40-49 years with acute COVID-19.

The sample holds a few counts of this clone. The rearrangement links TRBV5-1 to TRBJ1-1; 8 positions match TRBD1. V lost 3 bases and J lost 5; bases outside the gene matches: 6. Germline V gene data show CDR1 as SGHRS and CDR2 as YFSETQ. The CDR3 runs to 14 residues. Here the CDR3 DNA reads TGCGCCAGCAGCTCACAGGGGGGAAGTACTGAAGCTTTCTTT. Translation gives CASSSQGGSTEAFF. Full variable domain (remainder filled in from reference TRBV5-1 and TRBJ1-1): KAGVTQTPRYLIKTRGQQVTLSCSPISGHRSVSWYQQTPGQGLQFLFEYFSETQRNKGNFPGRFSGRQFSNSRSEMNVSTLELGDSALYLCASSSQGGSTEAFFGQGTRLTVV.

J is TRBJ2-1 and V is TRBV7-9, with D hard to call. The germline V gene has CDR1 SEHNR and CDR2 FQNEAQ (reference sequence). The CDR3 runs to 12 residues. Trimming took 5 bases from V and 9 from J, leaving 11 bases between them. Here the CDR3 reads CASSEGVGEQFF. CDR3 DNA sequence: TGTGCCAGCAGCGAAGGAGTGGGTGAGCAGTTCTTC.

This chain joins TRBV29-1 and TRBJ1-1; a possible D gene is TRBD1 (5 bases). CDR3 length equals 13 residues. Looked up from germline, CDR1 is SQVTM and CDR2 is ANQGSEA. V lost 4 bases and J 4 bases, leaving 13 bases between the germline ends. In DNA form, the CDR3 reads TGCAGCGTTGTTTGGGGTAGGGGCACTGAAGCTTTCTTT. Translated, it gives CSVVWGRGTEAFF.

The genes are TRBV19 and TRBJ1-2, with TRBD1 as a possible D gene (5 bases). Trimming left V 3 bases short and J 5 bases short, with 10 bases between. The germline V gene encodes CDR1 LNHDA and CDR2 SQIVND (reference sequence). The length of the CDR3 is 13 residues. The CDR3 coding sequence is TGTGCCAGTAGTATGTTGGGGCAGTATGGCTACACCTTC. It translates to CASSMLGQYGYTF.

The table lists this clone with a count of one. V and J are TRBV11-2 and TRBJ2-7; a weak D match, TRBD1 (5 bases). CDR1 is SGHAT and CDR2 is FQNNGV in the germline V gene. V shed 3 bases and J shed 6 bases, with 12 bases lying between them. The CDR3 length is 13 residues. CDR3 residues: CASSFRWGLEQYV. CDR3 sequence (DNA): TGTGCCAGCAGCTTCAGGTGGGGCCTCGAGCAGTACGTC.

This sequence joins TRBV4-3 and TRBJ1-2, with 8 bases fitting TRBD1. CDR3 length equals 15 residues. J lost 2 bases, V lost 3 bases, and 5 bases had no gene match. Germline loops: CDR1 LGHNA, CDR2 YSLEER. The CDR3 coding sequence is TGCGCCAGCAGCCAGGCCAGGACAGGGAACTATGGCTACACCTTC. This encodes CASSQARTGNYGYTF.

This clone came up once. This chain links TRBV9 with TRBJ2-7; D remains ambiguous. Germline V gene lookup returns CDR1 SGDLS and CDR2 YYNGEE. This CDR3 is built from 14 residues. Trimming cost V 0 bases and J 0 bases, with 7 bases left between them. In nucleotides, the CDR3 is TGTGCCAGCAGCGTAGGCGCGGACTCCTACGAGCAGTACTTC. Translated, it gives CASSVGADSYEQYF.

The chain combines TRBV9 with TRBJ2-2; D is ambiguous. The V gene lost 2 bases and the J gene lost 6 bases, with 17 bases spanning the gap. The CDR3 extends over 16 amino acids. CDR1 is SGDLS, CDR2 YYNGEE, per germline. As DNA, the CDR3 is TGTGCCAGCAGCGTGAGGTCGGTGAATAAGGCCGGGGAGCTGTTTTTT. Translating gives CASSVRSVNKAGELFF.

The genes are TRBV19 and TRBJ2-7, with 8 bases fitting TRBD1. Germline trimming cut 3 bases from V and 0 bases from J; bases unmatched to any gene: 4. The CDR3 loop spans 15 amino acids. Germline values: CDR1 LNHDA, CDR2 SQIVND (reference sequence). The CDR3 here is CASSIGTGASYEQYV. Here the CDR3 DNA reads TGTGCCAGTAGTATCGGGACAGGAGCCTCCTACGAGCAGTACGTC.

The chain employs TRBV9 and TRBJ2-5; tentatively, D is TRBD2 (6 bases). CDR1 and CDR2 from the germline V gene are SGDLS and YYNGEE. The length of the CDR3 is 15 residues. V gave up 0 bases and J gave up 5 bases, with 14 bases separating them. In nucleotides, the CDR3 is TGTGCCAGCAGCGTAGAGCCGGGGGTGGAGGAGACCCAGTACTTC. It is translated as CASSVEPGVEETQYF.

The genes are TRBV7-9 and TRBJ1-4; 9 positions match TRBD1. CDR3 length: 16 amino acids. The J segment lost 2 bases and the V segment lost 5 bases, leaving 6 bases of the junction unmatched. Germline lookup yields CDR1 SEHNR and CDR2 FQNEAQ (reference sequence). The CDR3 coding sequence is TGTGCCAGCAGCCCAGGGACAGGGAACACTAATGAAAAACTGTTTTTT. This sequence encodes CASSPGTGNTNEKLFF.

The chain carries TRBV19 and TRBJ2-5, with TRBD1 as a possible D gene (6 bases). Germline CDR1 is LNHDA and CDR2 is SQIVND (reference sequence). The V end was cut by 3 bases, the J end by 3 bases, with 14 bases between. The CDR3 sequence is 15 residues long. The CDR3 coding sequence is TGTGCCAGTAGTATCCGAGAGCACAGGGAAGAGACCCAGTACTTC. It is translated as CASSIREHREETQYF.

This chain links TRBV5-1 with TRBJ2-1; 7 bases fit TRBD2. From germline, CDR1 is SGHRS and CDR2 YFSETQ. The CDR3 extends over 15 amino acids. With 1 base clipped from V and 8 bases from J, the junction kept 9 bases outside the gene matches. CDR3 sequence: CASSLSGGRGYEQFF. CDR3 nucleotides: TGCGCCAGCAGCTTGAGTGGCGGGAGAGGTTATGAGCAGTTCTTC.

J is TRBJ2-3 and V is TRBV19, with a tentative D call TRBD2 (6 bases). The CDR3 covers 14 residues. Germline CDR1 is LNHDA and CDR2 is SQIVND (reference sequence). Trimming stripped 3 bases from V and 5 bases from J, with 12 bases between. CDR3 region: CASSIRQAGDTQYF. In DNA form, the CDR3 reads TGTGCCAGTAGTATTCGGCAAGCGGGAGATACGCAGTATTTT.

The J gene is TRBJ2-5, the V gene TRBV7-2; TRBD2 matches 7 bases. CDR3 length equals 14 residues. V trimming: 5 bases; J trimming: 1 base; junction bases outside the gene matches: 4. From germline, CDR1 is SGHTA and CDR2 FQGNSA. CDR3 residues: CASSPAGFQETQYF. Here the CDR3 DNA reads TGTGCCAGCAGCCCAGCGGGGTTCCAAGAGACCCAGTACTTC.

The chain uses TRBV4-1 and TRBJ1-6; D gene unclear. Germline assignment: CDR1 MGHRA and CDR2 YSYEKL. V was cut by 0 bases and J by 9 bases, with 15 bases left in between. The CDR3 runs 16 residues. The CDR3 loop reads CASSQDVEPVSSPLHF. Here the CDR3 DNA reads TGCGCCAGCAGCCAAGATGTAGAGCCGGTTAGTTCACCCCTCCACTTT.

The chain is built from TRBV27 and TRBJ2-7; TRBD1 might be the D (5 bases). Deletions cut 0 bases from V and 5 bases from J, with 17 bases between. CDR1 MNHEY and CDR2 SMNVEV come from the germline V gene (reference sequence). The CDR3 is 16 amino acids. The CDR3 is CASSLSRRRGIHEQYF. The DNA of the CDR3 is TGTGCCAGCAGTTTATCGAGGAGAAGGGGAATCCACGAGCAGTACTTC.

V gene TRBV18 combines with J gene TRBJ2-7; D call uncertain. The germline V and J ends were trimmed by 3 bases and 6 bases, with 15 bases remaining between them. CDR3 length: 14 amino acids. Per the germline V gene, CDR1 is KGHSH and CDR2 is LQKENI. The CDR3 sequence is CASSPLSTAAEQYF. DNA for the CDR3: TGTGCCAGCTCACCTCTCTCTACGGCGGCCGAGCAGTACTTC.

The V and J genes are TRBV19 and TRBJ1-5; D is undetermined. Germline CDR1 LNHDA, CDR2 SQIVND (reference sequence). The V end was cut by 5 bases, the J end by 3 bases, with 11 bases between. CDR3 length equals 14 residues. In DNA, the CDR3 is TGTGCCAGTAGTCACGGGATTAACAATCAGCCCCAGCATTTT. Translating gives CASSHGINNQPQHF.

This chain joins TRBV6-5 and TRBJ2-6; D uncertain. Germline CDR1 is MNHEY and CDR2 is SVGAGI. This CDR3 has 13 residues. V lost 7 bases to trimming and J lost 0 bases, with 4 bases between them. In nucleotides, the CDR3 is TGTGCCAGCACTAACTCTGGGGCCAACGTCCTGACTTTC. Translated: CASTNSGANVLTF.

The genes are TRBV7-8 and TRBJ2-7; D unresolved. Trimming cost V 1 base and J 1 base, with 11 bases left between them. CDR1 SGHVS and CDR2 FQNEAQ come from the germline V gene. The CDR3 has 15 residues. The CDR3 region is CASSLERGLSYEQYV. CDR3 sequence (DNA): TGTGCCAGCAGCTTAGAACGAGGTCTATCCTACGAGCAGTACGTC.

This chain connects TRBV30 to TRBJ1-6, with 7 bases lining up with TRBD1. The CDR3 spans 13 residues. V trimming: 6 bases; J trimming: 4 bases; junction bases outside the gene matches: 3. The germline V gene encodes CDR1 GTSNPN and CDR2 SVGIG (reference sequence). The DNA of the CDR3 is TGTGCCTGCACGGGACAGTATAATTCACCCCTCCACTTT. Encoded protein: CACTGQYNSPLHF.

The V and J genes are TRBV12-5 and TRBJ2-3; 8 nucleotides line up with TRBD2. The CDR3 covers 15 residues. The V segment lost 7 bases and the J segment 4 bases; nucleotides outside the gene matches: 10. From germline, CDR1 is LGHNT and CDR2 FRNRAP. CDR3 DNA: TGTGCTAGTGTTCCCAGGACTAGCATCCCAGATACGCAGTATTTT. Its protein product is CASVPRTSIPDTQYF.

The chain joins TRBV11-2 to TRBJ2-5; D may be TRBD1 (5 bases). The V gene's germline CDR1 is SGHAT and CDR2 FQNNGV. This CDR3 has 16 amino acids. Trimming shortened V by 1 base and J by 5 bases, and 17 bases separated the two germline ends. Here the CDR3 DNA reads TGTGCCAGCAGCTTAGGGCAGGGTAAAAATGGGGAGACCCAGTACTTC. Translation: CASSLGQGKNGETQYF.

This chain links TRBV4-1 with TRBJ2-7, with D possibly being TRBD2 (5 bases). This CDR3 comprises 14 residues. The V gene's germline CDR1 is MGHRA and CDR2 YSYEKL. The V gene lost 0 bases and the J gene lost 1 base, with 7 bases spanning the gap. CDR3 amino acids: CASSQDPGSYEQYV. The DNA of the CDR3 is TGCGCCAGCAGCCAAGATCCGGGGTCCTACGAGCAGTACGTC.

The V call is TRBV18, the J call TRBJ1-1; perhaps TRBD1 as D (6 bases). V gave up 3 bases and J gave up 6 bases, with 14 bases separating them. The CDR3 is 14 amino acids. The V gene's germline CDR1 is KGHSH and CDR2 LQKENI. The CDR3 region is CASSPGAAPPEAFF. The CDR3 coding sequence is TGTGCCAGCTCACCGGGGGCCGCTCCACCTGAAGCTTTCTTT.

This clone has only one observation. The V and J genes are TRBV9 and TRBJ2-3; TRBD1 is a possible D gene (5 bases). Germline CDR1 is SGDLS and CDR2 is YYNGEE. Trimming took 0 bases from V and 7 from J, leaving 9 bases between them. The CDR3 totals 13 residues. CDR3 residues: CASSVAQGHTQYF. The CDR3 DNA reads as TGTGCCAGCAGCGTAGCTCAGGGCCATACGCAGTATTTT.

The CDR3 here is CATQTGDRSYNSPLHF. The DNA of the CDR3 is TGTGCCACCCAGACAGGGGATCGCTCCTATAATTCACCCCTCCACTTT. This chain joins TRBV30 and TRBJ1-6; 8 bases map to TRBD1. V shed 8 bases and J 0 bases; nucleotides not matched to a gene: 9. Germline CDR1 GTSNPN, CDR2 SVGIG (reference sequence). The CDR3 contains 16 residues. The variable domain in full, completed from reference TRBV30 and TRBJ1-6, reads SQTIHQWPATLVQPVGSPLSLECTVEGTSNPNLYWYRQAAGRGLQLLFYSVGIGQISSEVPQNLSASRPQDRQFILSSKKLLLSDSGFYLCATQTGDRSYNSPLHFGNGTRLTVT.

CDR3 residues: CASSNQGLTEAFF. The DNA for the CDR3 is TGTGCCAGTAGTAATCAGGGGTTGACTGAAGCTTTCTTT. This chain links TRBV19 with TRBJ1-1; D perhaps matches TRBD1 (6 bases). The CDR3 consists of 13 residues. Looked up from germline, CDR1 is LNHDA and CDR2 is SQIVND (reference sequence). Trimming took off 4 bases at V and 5 bases at J, with 11 bases between the two ends.

This CDR3 is CASSQTGGSGYTF. The DNA for the CDR3 is TGCGCCAGCAGCCAGACAGGGGGGAGCGGCTACACCTTC. The genes are TRBV4-3 and TRBJ1-2; 9 nucleotides align to TRBD1. CDR3 length: 13 amino acids. The V and J ends lost 3 bases and 8 bases, in that order; junction bases with no gene match: 4. The germline CDR1 and CDR2 sequences are LGHNA and YSLEER.